Detailed here is one TCR beta chain. This sample is drawn from a study of T cell changes during pregnancy in multiple sclerosis. Germline CDR1 LNHNV, CDR2 YYDKDF (reference sequence). V lost 0 bases to trimming and J lost 3 bases; unmatched junction nucleotides: 2. This CDR3 contains 16 residues. Using immunoSEQ multiplex PCR, the repertoire was profiled, and TCRdb retains in-frame clones only, with some absent. The sample has approximately 100,000 clones, 85% to 95% seen once; the top ten hold more than 0.95%. This TCR came from a female donor with multiple sclerosis, enrolled in a pregnancy study. This specimen consisted of peripheral blood, obtained in the second trimester of pregnancy. The gene calls are TRBV15 and TRBJ2-3; 11 bases map to TRBD2. DNA of the CDR3: TGTGCCACCAGCAGAGATCTAGCGGGAGGTACAGATACGCAGTATTTT. It specifies CATSRDLAGGTDTQYF.